These 16 T cell receptor beta chains were all obtained from the same sample, sequenced in a study of cytomegalovirus exposure and HLA in healthy donors. The study ran its PCR with 60 Vbeta and 13 Jbeta primers. Only in-frame clones appear in the TCRdb table, and some are missing; sequencing was by immunoSEQ multiplex PCR. This sample has around 130,000 clones, with around 83% found just once. Sequencing used PBMCs. The receptors were gathered from a woman aged 25-40 years in good health and CMV-seropositive.

The rearrangement links TRBV9 to TRBJ2-7, with D possibly matching TRBD1 (6 bases). V was trimmed by 4 bases and J by 6 bases, leaving 14 bases between them. This CDR3 has 13 residues. CDR1 and CDR2 from the germline V gene are SGDLS and YYNGEE. The chain's CDR3 is CASSSTGLGEQYF. The CDR3 DNA reads as TGTGCCAGCAGCTCGACAGGACTGGGCGAGCAGTACTTC.

The V gene is TRBV19, the J gene TRBJ1-5, with a possible D match to TRBD1 (6 bases). Germline V gene lookup returns CDR1 LNHDA and CDR2 SQIVND (reference sequence). This CDR3 spans 14 amino acids. Trimming shortened V by 6 bases and J by 6 bases, and 15 bases separated the two germline ends. This CDR3 reads CASSTGSEGQPQHF. CDR3 bases: TGTGCCAGTAGCACAGGGTCAGAGGGTCAGCCCCAGCATTTT.

The rearrangement joins TRBV18 to TRBJ2-7, with TRBD2 matching over 13 bases. This CDR3 is built from 18 residues. Losses at the gene ends were 1 base for V and 3 bases for J; bases not matched to a gene: 9. Germline loops: CDR1 KGHSH, CDR2 LQKENI. The CDR3 loop is CASSPLPLTSGGFYEQYF. In nucleotides, the CDR3 is TGTGCCAGCTCACCACTTCCGCTGACTAGCGGGGGGTTCTACGAGCAGTACTTC.

This clone was detected a few times. The V gene is TRBV4-1, the J gene TRBJ2-1; 11 positions match TRBD2. Unmatched junction bases numbered 11, after V lost 3 bases and J lost 4 bases. The CDR3 spans 18 residues. From germline, CDR1 is MGHRA and CDR2 YSYEKL. The CDR3, as DNA: TGCGCCAGCAGCCAGACCATCCTAGCGGGAGGAGGGTACAATGAGCAGTTCTTC. Its translation: CASSQTILAGGGYNEQFF.

The V call is TRBV5-4, the J call TRBJ1-1; D unclear. CDR3 length equals 13 residues. CDR1 and CDR2 (germline): SGHNT, YYREEE (reference sequence). The V end lost 2 bases, the J end lost 1 base, and 6 bases lay between the germline ends. Here the CDR3 reads CASSFGRNTEAFF. The CDR3 DNA follows: TGTGCCAGCAGCTTTGGGAGGAACACTGAAGCTTTCTTT.

The V call is TRBV6-1, the J call TRBJ2-2, with 9 bases identical to TRBD1. This CDR3 region has 15 residues. CDR1 and CDR2 from the germline V gene are MNHNS and SASEGT. J gave up 6 bases and V 6 bases, and 8 bases lay outside the gene matches. CDR3 in DNA: TGTGCCAGCAGACGGACAGGGGAAAAGTCCGGGGAGCTGTTTTTT. Residues: CASRRTGEKSGELFF.

This chain links TRBV11-3 with TRBJ1-1; weak D call: TRBD1 (5 bases). The length of the CDR3 is 16 residues. The V gene's germline CDR1 is SGHNT and CDR2 YENEEA. V shed 11 bases and J shed 0 bases, with 22 bases lying between them. The CDR3 DNA reads as TGTGCCGGGAGGGCCGGGGCCAGACGTATGAACACTGAAGCTTTCTTT. Translating gives CAGRAGARRMNTEAFF.

V usage is TRBV5-4 and J usage is TRBJ2-5; D is perhaps TRBD1 (6 bases). CDR3 length: 15 amino acids. The V gene lost 3 bases and the J gene lost 1 base, with 13 bases spanning the gap. Germline V gene lookup returns CDR1 SGHNT and CDR2 YYREEE (reference sequence). For the CDR3, the DNA is TGTGCCAGCAGCTCCGCAACAGGGAGCCAAGAGACCCAGTACTTC. Protein: CASSSATGSQETQYF.

The chain uses TRBV7-8 and TRBJ1-1; D may be TRBD1 (6 bases). The V end lost 5 bases, the J end lost 7 bases, and 17 bases lay between the germline ends. CDR3 length equals 14 residues. Germline CDR1 SGHVS, CDR2 FQNEAQ. As DNA, the CDR3 is TGTGCCAGCAGCAAGGGGGGGGCGTTGGATGAAGCTTTCTTT. Translating it yields CASSKGGALDEAFF.

A single count supports this clone. This chain uses TRBV15 with TRBJ2-1, with TRBD2 identical over 8 bases. The CDR3 runs 16 residues. Germline trimming cut 5 bases from V and 5 bases from J; bases unmatched to any gene: 11. Germline CDR1 LNHNV, CDR2 YYDKDF (reference sequence). The CDR3 coding sequence is TGTGCCACCAGCGCGCTGCTTAGCGGGACACACAATGAGCAGTTCTTC. This encodes CATSALLSGTHNEQFF.

This clone was observed once. The rearrangement links TRBV2 to TRBJ2-1; 10 bases fit TRBD2. The CDR3 has 14 residues. In germline, CDR1 is SNHLY, CDR2 FYNNEI. V gave up 8 bases and J gave up 4 bases; unmatched junction bases: 5. This CDR3 is CASLAGGSYNEQFF. CDR3 DNA: TGTGCCAGCTTAGCGGGAGGATCTTACAATGAGCAGTTCTTC.

The V call is TRBV6-6, the J call TRBJ2-1, with TRBD1 identical over 8 bases. Trimming cost V 5 bases and J 7 bases; bases outside gene matches: 13. Germline CDR1 MNHNY, CDR2 SVGAGI (reference sequence). This CDR3 is built from 16 residues. As DNA, the CDR3 is TGTGCCAGCAGTCCACCCCGGACAGGGTGGGAGAATGAGCAGTTCTTC. Its protein product is CASSPPRTGWENEQFF.

CDR3 in DNA: TGTGCCAGTAGTTTAGGGAGGGTTGGCAATCAGCCCCAGCATTTT. It specifies CASSLGRVGNQPQHF. The chain combines TRBV19 with TRBJ1-5; D unclear. Germline V lookup: CDR1 LNHDA, CDR2 SQIVND (reference sequence). The CDR3 has 15 residues. Trimming took 5 bases from V and 2 from J, leaving 13 bases between them.

The V and J genes are TRBV29-1 and TRBJ1-2; unclear D gene. Germline V gene lookup returns CDR1 SQVTM and CDR2 ANQGSEA. This CDR3 region has 15 residues. Trimming pared 0 bases from V and 1 base from J, leaving 12 bases between. Here the CDR3 reads CSVEDRSPVNYGYTF. The CDR3 DNA is TGCAGCGTTGAAGATCGAAGCCCCGTTAACTATGGCTACACCTTC.

This rearrangement joins TRBV9 to TRBJ1-2; 12 bases match TRBD1. From germline, CDR1 is SGDLS and CDR2 YYNGEE. The CDR3 consists of 15 residues. J gave up 6 bases and V 0 bases, and 3 bases lay outside the gene matches. The CDR3 nucleotides are TGTGCCAGCAGCGTAGGGGACAGGGGGCCAAATGGCTACACCTTC. Its protein is CASSVGDRGPNGYTF.

The V and J genes are TRBV9 and TRBJ2-1; 9 nucleotides agree with TRBD2. The V gene end was trimmed by 2 bases and the J gene end by 6 bases; junction bases not matched to a gene: 0. This CDR3 is built from 13 residues. Germline V gives CDR1 SGDLS, CDR2 YYNGEE. The CDR3 DNA is TGTGCCAGCAGCGTGGGACTAGCCAATGAGCAGTTCTTC. This encodes CASSVGLANEQFF.